The next 12 T cell receptor beta chains were all read from a single sample in a study of T cell repertoires in cytomegalovirus infection. TCRdb reprocessed the reads with MiXCR, giving one entry per CDR3 protein. Among fewer than 550,000 distinct CDR3 sequences listed, about 15% were seen once. The sample taken for sequencing was CD8+ T cells from PBMCs. The receptors were sampled from a human donor in good health (CMV status not recorded). Some clones in this sample may be carry-over from other donors' samples.

This clonotype has only a few counts. The V and J genes are TRBV7-3 and TRBJ2-5; D is possibly TRBD1 or TRBD2 (6 bases each). There are 15 residues in the CDR3. The V and J ends lost 3 bases and 5 bases respectively, with 16 bases between them. CDR1 SGHTA and CDR2 FQGTGA come from the germline V gene. The DNA for the CDR3 is TGTGCCAGCAGCTTTGGCCCTGGGGGGCCGGAGACCCAGTACTTC. Its translation: CASSFGPGGPETQYF.

This clonotype was picked up a small number of times. The genes are TRBV4-1 and TRBJ2-1, with a weak D call TRBD1 (5 bases). CDR1 MGHRA and CDR2 YSYEKL come from the germline V gene. Deletions cut 4 bases from V and 5 bases from J, with 15 bases between. The CDR3 contains 15 residues. In nucleotides, the CDR3 is TGCGCCAGCAGCCCAGTTATCAGGGCGGACAATGAGCAGTTCTTC. Protein sequence: CASSPVIRADNEQFF.

This chain links TRBV28 with TRBJ2-7, with a possible D match to TRBD1 (5 bases). Germline CDR1 is MDHEN and CDR2 is SYDVKM. Trimming cost V 3 bases and J 6 bases, with 18 bases left between them. The CDR3 spans 15 residues. The CDR3 DNA reads as TGTGCCAGCAGTTTTTTTGCAGGGCTTTCGGGCGAGCAGTACTTC. Translation: CASSFFAGLSGEQYF.

This clonotype was detected ten times or more. The J gene is TRBJ2-7, the V gene TRBV12-3 or TRBV12-4; 10 bases agree with TRBD1. J was trimmed by 3 bases and V by 6 bases; bases with no gene match: 5. This CDR3 is built from 14 residues. The CDR3 DNA is TGTGCCAGCAGCCGGACAGGGGGTGGCTACGAGCAGTACTTC. Translation gives CASSRTGGGYEQYF.

This clonotype was seen ten or more times. The gene calls are TRBV7-9 and TRBJ1-5; tentative D call: TRBD1 (6 bases). Germline V gene data show CDR1 as SEHNR and CDR2 as FQNEAQ (reference sequence). The CDR3 consists of 14 residues. Trimming cost V 5 bases and J 4 bases, with 12 bases left between them. This chain's CDR3 is CASSIQGANQPQHF. The CDR3 nucleotides read TGTGCCAGCAGCATACAGGGTGCAAATCAGCCCCAGCATTTT.

This clonotype has at least ten counts. J is TRBJ1-1 and V is TRBV4-1; the D is unclear. Germline CDR1 is MGHRA and CDR2 is YSYEKL. Trimming left V 7 bases short and J 2 bases short, with 11 bases between. The length of the CDR3 is 13 residues. In nucleotides, the CDR3 is TGCGCCAGCAACCATGAACCAAACACTGAAGCTTTCTTT. As protein: CASNHEPNTEAFF.

This clonotype was seen ten or more times. V is TRBV6-1 and J is TRBJ2-7; D is unclear. V was trimmed by 3 bases and J by 4 bases, leaving 16 bases between them. This CDR3 comprises 15 residues. In germline, CDR1 is MNHNS, CDR2 SASEGT. CDR3 in amino acids: CASSDGPTLGYEQYF. The CDR3 DNA is TGTGCCAGCAGTGACGGACCTACCCTCGGGTACGAGCAGTACTTC.

This clonotype was picked up a small number of times. The V and J genes are TRBV27 and TRBJ2-7; 7 nucleotides line up with TRBD1. The CDR3 is made up of 15 amino acids. CDR1 and CDR2 from the germline V gene are MNHEY and SMNVEV (reference sequence). V shed 4 bases and J 2 bases; nucleotides not matched to a gene: 8. This chain's CDR3 is CASSSDPTGAYEQYF. The CDR3, as DNA: TGTGCCAGCAGTTCCGACCCCACAGGGGCCTACGAGCAGTACTTC.

At least ten counts were recorded for this clonotype. V is TRBV12-3 or TRBV12-4 and J is TRBJ1-3; D unresolved. The CDR3 is made up of 14 amino acids. The V and J ends lost 7 bases and 2 bases respectively, with 12 bases between them. The CDR3 DNA follows: TGTGCCAGCAACAACATCTACCCTGGAAACACCATATATTTT. Translated: CASNNIYPGNTIYF.

This clonotype came up a few times. The genes are TRBV2 and TRBJ1-1; perhaps TRBD2 as D (5 bases). The J call may be wrong; the DNA end is better matched by TRBJ2-3. The germline CDR1 and CDR2 sequences are SNHLY and FYNNEI. This CDR3 spans 8 amino acids. The chain's CDR3 is CASRGQYF. DNA of the CDR3: TGTGCCAGCCGGGGACAGTATTTT.

The chain couples TRBV4-1 to TRBJ1-5, with 11 bases fitting TRBD1. Trimming at V came to 5 bases and at J to 4 bases, leaving 4 bases not matched to a gene. From germline, CDR1 is MGHRA and CDR2 YSYEKL. This CDR3 has 15 amino acids. The CDR3 loop is CASSGRDRGNQPQHF. CDR3 nucleotide sequence: TGCGCCAGCAGCGGCCGGGACAGGGGGAATCAGCCCCAGCATTTT.

Only a few counts were recorded for this clonotype. V usage is TRBV5-6 and J usage is TRBJ2-7; D might be TRBD1 (5 bases). Trimming took off 5 bases at V and 1 base at J, with 13 bases between the two ends. The germline gives CDR1 SGHDT, CDR2 YYEEEE. This CDR3 has 14 residues. The CDR3 bases are TGTGCCAGCAGTACTGGGGCTGGTTCCTACGAGCAGTACTTC. Translated, it gives CASSTGAGSYEQYF.